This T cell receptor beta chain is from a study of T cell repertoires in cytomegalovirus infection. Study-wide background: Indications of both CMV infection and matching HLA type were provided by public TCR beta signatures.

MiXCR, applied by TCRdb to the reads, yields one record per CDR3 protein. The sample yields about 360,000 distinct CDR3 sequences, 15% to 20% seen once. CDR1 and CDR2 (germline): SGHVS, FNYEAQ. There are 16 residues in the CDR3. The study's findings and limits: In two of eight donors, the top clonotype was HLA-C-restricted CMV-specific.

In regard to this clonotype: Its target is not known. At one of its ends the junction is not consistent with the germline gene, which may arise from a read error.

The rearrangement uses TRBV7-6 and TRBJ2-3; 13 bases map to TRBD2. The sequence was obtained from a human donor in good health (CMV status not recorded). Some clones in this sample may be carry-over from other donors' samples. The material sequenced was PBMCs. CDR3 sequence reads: CASKRTSGGTTDAQYF. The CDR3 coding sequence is TGTGCCAGCAAACGGACTAGCGGGGGAACGACAGATGCGCAGTATTTT.